A single sample gave rise to the 21 T cell receptor beta chains below, sequenced in a study of neoadjuvant anti-PD-1 for oral cavity cancer. Time point described: after neoadjuvant nivolumab, at surgical resection. Clones were sequenced by immunoSEQ multiplex PCR, and TCRdb holds only the in-frame ones, with some missing. The sample has some 8,200 clones, roughly 70% seen once. The specimen comprised PBMCs, sampled after nivolumab (anti-PD-1) treatment. The source of these receptors is a person between 40 and 80 years old with oral cavity squamous cell carcinoma.

The chain carries TRBV19 and TRBJ2-3; either TRBD1 or TRBD2 may fit D (7 bases each). CDR3 length equals 13 residues. Germline V gene sequence: CDR1 LNHDA, CDR2 SQIVND (reference sequence). Trimming took off 9 bases at V and 3 bases at J, with 13 bases between the two ends. DNA for the CDR3: TGTGCCAGCCGACAGGGAGGGACAGATACGCAGTATTTT. Amino acids: CASRQGGTDTQYF.

The chain couples TRBV6-5 to TRBJ2-7; 8 positions match TRBD1. The CDR3 spans 15 residues. After removal of 5 bases from V and 3 bases from J, the junction contained 9 bases not matched to a gene. Germline CDR1 reads MNHEY; CDR2 reads SVGAGI. CDR3 residues: CASSAAGGEIYEQYF. In DNA form, the CDR3 reads TGTGCCAGCAGTGCTGCAGGGGGCGAAATCTACGAGCAGTACTTC.

The chain links TRBV11-2 to TRBJ1-2, with D unclear. V was pared by 5 bases and J by 4 bases, with 17 bases between. This CDR3 is 15 amino acids long. From germline, CDR1 is SGHAT and CDR2 FQNNGV. This chain's CDR3 is CASSPGILLPYGYTF. DNA of the CDR3: TGTGCCAGCAGCCCCGGGATCCTCTTGCCCTATGGCTACACCTTC. Supplemented by reference TRBV11-2 and TRBJ1-2, the full variable domain reads EAGVAQSPRYKIIEKRQSVAFWCNPISGHATLYWYQQILGQGPKLLIQFQNNGVVDDSQLPKDRFSAERLKGVDSTLKIQPAKLEDSAVYLCASSPGILLPYGYTFGSGTRLTVV.

The rearrangement joins TRBV7-9 to TRBJ1-2; 9 bases align to TRBD1. Germline lookup yields CDR1 SEHNR and CDR2 FQNEAQ (reference sequence). The CDR3 totals 18 residues. Trimming at V came to 2 bases and at J to 0 bases, leaving 10 bases not matched to a gene. The CDR3 DNA reads as TGTGCCAGCAGCTTAACCCCGGGACAGGGAAGATCTAACTATGGCTACACCTTC. Translating it yields CASSLTPGQGRSNYGYTF. The full variable domain, completed using reference TRBV7-9 and TRBJ1-2, is DTGVSQNPRHKITKRGQNVTFRCDPISEHNRLYWYRQTLGQGPEFLTYFQNEAQLEKSRLLSDRFSAERPKGSFSTLEIQRTEQGDSAMYLCASSLTPGQGRSNYGYTFGSGTRLTVV.

J is TRBJ1-2 and V is TRBV7-3; D might be TRBD1 (6 bases). The germline V and J ends were trimmed by 1 base and 6 bases, with 9 bases remaining between them. The CDR3 is 13 amino acids. In germline, CDR1 is SGHTA, CDR2 FQGTGA. The CDR3 here is CASSLSRGDGYTF. CDR3 DNA sequence: TGTGCCAGCAGCTTAAGTAGGGGGGATGGCTACACCTTC.

V and J are TRBV2 and TRBJ2-5, with TRBD1 matching 8 bases. Germline CDR1 and CDR2: SNHLY and FYNNEI. CDR3 length: 14 residues. J gave up 2 bases and V 10 bases, and 9 bases lay outside the gene matches. DNA of the CDR3: TGTGCCACCCGGGACAGGAGCATTCAAGAGACCCAGTACTTC. It codes for CATRDRSIQETQYF.

V gene TRBV28 combines with J gene TRBJ2-1, with 11 bases matching TRBD1. This CDR3 has 16 amino acids. Unmatched junction bases numbered 4, after V lost 1 base and J lost 5 bases. Germline assignment: CDR1 MDHEN and CDR2 SYDVKM. CDR3 sequence reads: CASSLSGTGGDNEQFF. The DNA of the CDR3 is TGTGCCAGCAGTTTATCTGGGACAGGGGGGGACAATGAGCAGTTCTTC. Drawing the rest from reference TRBV28 and TRBJ2-1, the complete variable domain is DVKVTQSSRYLVKRTGEKVFLECVQDMDHENMFWYRQDPGLGLRLIYFSYDVKMKEKGDIPEGYSVSREKKERFSLILESASTNQTSMYLCASSLSGTGGDNEQFFGPGTRLTVL.

V usage is TRBV29-1 and J usage is TRBJ2-1; D gene uncertain. CDR1 is SQVTM, CDR2 ANQGSEA, per germline. CDR3 length equals 14 residues. The V end lost 3 bases, the J end lost 3 bases, and 12 bases lay between the germline ends. The CDR3 DNA follows: TGCAGCGTTGATCCCCCGCTACACTACAATGAGCAGTTCTTC. It encodes CSVDPPLHYNEQFF.

V usage is TRBV6-1 and J usage is TRBJ2-5; D might be TRBD1 (5 bases). V lost 6 bases and J 9 bases, leaving 11 bases between the germline ends. The CDR3 spans 11 residues. The germline gives CDR1 MNHNS, CDR2 SASEGT. This CDR3 is CASSPQGAQYF. The CDR3 region has the DNA TGTGCCAGCAGCCCGCAAGGGGCCCAGTACTTC.

Here the CDR3 reads CASSVELAGVIATGELFF. Here the CDR3 DNA reads TGTGCCAGCAGCGTAGAACTAGCGGGGGTTATTGCCACCGGGGAGCTGTTTTTT. The gene calls are TRBV9 and TRBJ2-2; the match to TRBD2 covers 11 bases. CDR1 and CDR2 (germline): SGDLS, YYNGEE. J was trimmed by 4 bases and V by 0 bases; bases with no gene match: 8. CDR3 length: 18 residues.

This clone was counted only a few times. J is TRBJ1-1 and V is TRBV11-2; no clear D gene. CDR3 length equals 16 residues. The V gene lost 0 bases and the J gene lost 0 bases, with 11 bases spanning the gap. Germline V lookup: CDR1 SGHAT, CDR2 FQNNGV. The CDR3 nucleotides read TGTGCCAGCAGCTTAGATCGGACGGCAGTGAACACTGAAGCTTTCTTT. Translated: CASSLDRTAVNTEAFF.

This rearrangement joins TRBV7-6 to TRBJ2-7; 9 bases map to TRBD1. After removal of 2 bases from V and 2 bases from J, the junction contained 7 bases not matched to a gene. Per the germline V gene, CDR1 is SGHVS and CDR2 is FNYEAQ. This CDR3 is built from 16 residues. CDR3 protein: CASSLLPGQGAYEQYF. The CDR3 DNA follows: TGTGCCAGCAGCTTATTACCGGGACAGGGAGCCTACGAGCAGTACTTC.

V and J are TRBV11-2 and TRBJ2-1; D not certain. This CDR3 is built from 11 residues. Germline V gene data show CDR1 as SGHAT and CDR2 as FQNNGV. V lost 2 bases and J 9 bases, leaving 5 bases between the germline ends. CDR3 amino acids: CASSLWGEQFF. CDR3 sequence (DNA): TGTGCCAGCAGCTTATGGGGTGAGCAGTTCTTC. Full variable domain (remainder filled in from reference TRBV11-2 and TRBJ2-1): EAGVAQSPRYKIIEKRQSVAFWCNPISGHATLYWYQQILGQGPKLLIQFQNNGVVDDSQLPKDRFSAERLKGVDSTLKIQPAKLEDSAVYLCASSLWGEQFFGPGTRLTVL.

The chain joins TRBV2 to TRBJ1-6, with 8 bases matching TRBD1. Germline V lookup: CDR1 SNHLY, CDR2 FYNNEI. This CDR3 is built from 13 residues. With 5 bases clipped from V and 7 bases from J, the junction kept 1 base outside the gene matches. The CDR3 loop is CASSRDRNSPLHF. For the CDR3, the DNA is TGTGCCAGCAGTCGGGACAGGAATTCACCCCTCCACTTT. Based on the CDR3 plus reference TRBV2 and TRBJ1-6, the full variable domain is EPEVTQTPSHQVTQMGQEVILRCVPISNHLYFYWYRQILGQKVEFLVSFYNNEISEKSEIFDDQFSVERPDGSNFTLKIRSTKLEDSAMYFCASSRDRNSPLHFGNGTRLTVT.

This clone came up once. The rearrangement links TRBV19 to TRBJ2-2, with D tentatively TRBD1 or TRBD2 (5 bases each). The germline gives CDR1 LNHDA, CDR2 SQIVND (reference sequence). Deletions cut 6 bases from V and 5 bases from J, with 13 bases between. The CDR3 has 14 residues. The CDR3 bases are TGTGCCAGTAGGTGGGGGTCGCGGACCGGGGAGCTGTTTTTT. It codes for CASRWGSRTGELFF.

J is TRBJ2-7 and V is TRBV27; TRBD1 or TRBD2 may be the D gene (6 bases each). The V gene lost 6 bases and the J gene lost 2 bases, with 17 bases spanning the gap. From germline, CDR1 is MNHEY and CDR2 SMNVEV (reference sequence). This CDR3 region has 15 residues. CDR3 sequence: CASRITPGATYEQYF. The CDR3 region has the DNA TGTGCCAGCAGGATCACTCCGGGGGCAACCTACGAGCAGTACTTC.

The V call is TRBV6-6, the J call TRBJ2-1; D is perhaps TRBD2 (7 bases). Germline CDR1 is MNHNY and CDR2 is SVGAGI (reference sequence). Trimming shortened V by 3 bases and J by 3 bases, and 15 bases separated the two germline ends. This CDR3 has 16 residues. CDR3 sequence reads: CASSYEGGVGYNEQFF. CDR3 nucleotides: TGTGCCAGCAGTTATGAGGGGGGGGTAGGCTACAATGAGCAGTTCTTC.

The chain combines TRBV5-5 with TRBJ1-4, with 9 nucleotides matching TRBD1. The CDR3 is made up of 16 amino acids. V dropped 4 bases and J dropped 6; count of bases not matched to a gene: 10. CDR1 and CDR2 from the germline V gene are SGHKS and YYEKEE (reference sequence). The CDR3: CASSQEEGQGHEKLFF. CDR3 nucleotides: TGTGCCAGCAGCCAAGAGGAGGGACAGGGACATGAAAAACTGTTTTTT.

The CDR3 sequence is CASSERGRRSPLHF. The CDR3 nucleotides read TGTGCCAGCAGTGAAAGGGGGCGCAGATCACCCCTCCACTTT. This chain joins TRBV2 and TRBJ1-6, with 7 positions matching TRBD1. The V gene end was trimmed by 2 bases and the J gene end by 10 bases; junction bases not matched to a gene: 5. The germline V gene has CDR1 SNHLY and CDR2 FYNNEI. CDR3 length: 14 residues.

The chain has TRBV6-1 and TRBJ2-5; 7 bases match TRBD2. V dropped 1 base and J dropped 2; count of bases not matched to a gene: 4. CDR3 size: 15 residues. In germline, CDR1 is MNHNS, CDR2 SASEGT. The CDR3 region is CASSEGGLTQETQYF. In DNA, the CDR3 is TGTGCCAGCAGTGAAGGGGGACTAACACAAGAGACCCAGTACTTC.

The chain employs TRBV27 and TRBJ2-7; possibly TRBD1 for D (6 bases). There are 14 residues in the CDR3. Germline-derived CDR1 and CDR2 are MNHEY and SMNVEV (reference sequence). V dropped 0 bases and J dropped 3 bases, with 9 bases sitting between them. In nucleotides, the CDR3 is TGTGCCAGCAGTTTATCGGGGGCAGTCTACGAGCAGTACTTC. Translation: CASSLSGAVYEQYF.